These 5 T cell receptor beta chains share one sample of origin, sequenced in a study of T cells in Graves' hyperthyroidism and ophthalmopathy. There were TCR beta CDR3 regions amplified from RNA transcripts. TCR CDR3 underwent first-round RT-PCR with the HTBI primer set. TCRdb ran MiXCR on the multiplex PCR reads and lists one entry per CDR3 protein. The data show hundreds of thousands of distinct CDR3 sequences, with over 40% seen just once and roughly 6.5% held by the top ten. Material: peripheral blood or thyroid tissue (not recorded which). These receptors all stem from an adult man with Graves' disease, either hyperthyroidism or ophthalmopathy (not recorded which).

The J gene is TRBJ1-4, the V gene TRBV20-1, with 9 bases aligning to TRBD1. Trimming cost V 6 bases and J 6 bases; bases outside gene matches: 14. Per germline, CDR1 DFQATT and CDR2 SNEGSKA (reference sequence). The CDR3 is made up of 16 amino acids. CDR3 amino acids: CSAGTGSSRVDEKLFF. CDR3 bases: TGCAGTGCCGGGACAGGGTCTTCGCGGGTGGATGAAAAACTGTTTTTT.

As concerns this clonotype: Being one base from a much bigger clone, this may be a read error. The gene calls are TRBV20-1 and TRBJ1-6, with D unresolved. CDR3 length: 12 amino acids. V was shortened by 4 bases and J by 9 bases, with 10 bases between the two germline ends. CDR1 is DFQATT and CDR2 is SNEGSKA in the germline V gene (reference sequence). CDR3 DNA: TGCAGTGCTACGGAAGGCCCTTCACCCCTCCACTTT. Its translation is CSATEGPSPLHF.

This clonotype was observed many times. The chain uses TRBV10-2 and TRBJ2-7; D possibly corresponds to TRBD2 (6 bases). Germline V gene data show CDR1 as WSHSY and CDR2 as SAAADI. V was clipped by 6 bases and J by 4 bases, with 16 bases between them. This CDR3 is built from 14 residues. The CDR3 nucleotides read TGCGCCAGCAGCCGCGGAGGGACCTGGTACGAGCAGTACTTC. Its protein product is CASSRGGTWYEQYF.

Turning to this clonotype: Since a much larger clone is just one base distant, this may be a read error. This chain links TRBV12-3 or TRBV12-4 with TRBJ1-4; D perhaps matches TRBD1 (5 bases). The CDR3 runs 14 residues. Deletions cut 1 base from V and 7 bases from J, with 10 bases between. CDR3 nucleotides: TGTGCCAGCAGTTTAGGGGGCAGACCTGAAAAACTGTTTTTT. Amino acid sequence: CASSLGGRPEKLFF.

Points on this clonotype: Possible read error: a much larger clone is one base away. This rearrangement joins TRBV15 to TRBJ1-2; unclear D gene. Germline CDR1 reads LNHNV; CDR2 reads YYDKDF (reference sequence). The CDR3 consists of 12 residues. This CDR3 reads CATSRPLEGCTF. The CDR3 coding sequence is TGTGCCACCAGCAGACCTCTCGAAGGCTGCACCTTC.